Each of the 18 T cell receptor beta chains below was sequenced from the same sample in a study of T cells in tuberculosis. Sample time point: new active TB diagnosis, blood taken before or within 7 days of starting treatment. Clones were read by immunoSEQ multiplex PCR, and TCRdb kept only the in-frame ones, dropping some. Here the sample spans around 35,000 clones, 85% to 95% being singletons. Material: PBMCs, obtained at tuberculosis diagnosis. The receptors were sampled from an adult with tuberculosis.

The J gene is TRBJ2-1, the V gene TRBV5-1; the D gene is possibly TRBD1 (5 bases). V lost 2 bases and J 8 bases, leaving 8 bases between the germline ends. The germline V gene encodes CDR1 SGHRS and CDR2 YFSETQ. There are 12 residues in the CDR3. The CDR3 nucleotides read TGCGCCAGCAGCTTCCTAGGGGATGAGCAGTTCTTC. As protein: CASSFLGDEQFF. Full variable domain (missing parts from reference TRBV5-1 and TRBJ2-1): KAGVTQTPRYLIKTRGQQVTLSCSPISGHRSVSWYQQTPGQGLQFLFEYFSETQRNKGNFPGRFSGRQFSNSRSEMNVSTLELGDSALYLCASSFLGDEQFFGPGTRLTVL.

V usage is TRBV5-1 and J usage is TRBJ1-1; D perhaps matches TRBD1 (5 bases). V dropped 1 base and J dropped 7 bases, with 17 bases sitting between them. The CDR3 is 15 residues long. Germline values: CDR1 SGHRS, CDR2 YFSETQ. For the CDR3, the DNA is TGCGCCAGCAGCTTGATGGGCGGGGGATTCTATGAAGCTTTCTTT. Its translation is CASSLMGGGFYEAFF.

J is TRBJ1-3 and V is TRBV19; 10 positions match TRBD1. The CDR3 has 16 residues. V lost 6 bases to trimming and J lost 0 bases; unmatched junction nucleotides: 5. From germline, CDR1 is LNHDA and CDR2 SQIVND (reference sequence). The CDR3 region has the DNA TGTGCCAGTAGCCTCGGGACAGGGGCCTCTGGAAACACCATATATTTT. Residues: CASSLGTGASGNTIYF.

The CDR3 nucleotides read TGTGCCAGCAGCGGTCCGCGGGACAGGGGGCCGGACAGGAGTGGCTACACCTTC. As protein: CASSGPRDRGPDRSGYTF. The chain combines TRBV7-8 with TRBJ1-2; TRBD1 matches at 12 bases. The CDR3 covers 18 residues. Germline V lookup: CDR1 SGHVS, CDR2 FQNEAQ. The ends lost 5 bases at V and 7 bases at J; junction bases unmatched: 17.

V is TRBV2 and J is TRBJ2-3; TRBD2 aligns across 7 bases. V shed 7 bases, J shed 3 bases, and the junction held 10 bases outside the gene matches. The CDR3 covers 15 residues. Germline CDR1 reads SNHLY; CDR2 reads FYNNEI. The CDR3 nucleotides are TGTGCCAGCAACTGGCGGGAGACGAGGACAGATACGCAGTATTTT. This gives the protein CASNWRETRTDTQYF.

V and J are TRBV12-5 and TRBJ2-7; D gene ambiguous. Germline CDR1 is LGHNT and CDR2 is FRNRAP. The CDR3 is made up of 13 amino acids. V lost 5 bases, J lost 3 bases, and 11 bases lay in between. CDR3 in amino acids: CASGPGHCYEQYF. As DNA, the CDR3 is TGTGCTAGTGGTCCTGGGCATTGCTACGAGCAGTACTTC.

The rearrangement uses TRBV19 and TRBJ1-5; 9 nucleotides line up with TRBD1. This CDR3 comprises 15 residues. Germline V CDR1 and CDR2: LNHDA, SQIVND (reference sequence). V gave up 6 bases and J gave up 4 bases; unmatched junction bases: 7. CDR3 nucleotides: TGTGCCAGTAGATCTTTGACAGGGGGTAATCAGCCCCAGCATTTT. It translates to CASRSLTGGNQPQHF.

This sequence joins TRBV6-5 and TRBJ1-1; D is unclear. V was clipped by 6 bases and J by 1 base, with 9 bases between them. There are 13 residues in the CDR3. Looked up from germline, CDR1 is MNHEY and CDR2 is SVGAGI. CDR3 protein: CASRREGNTEAFF. CDR3 nucleotides: TGTGCCAGCAGGCGGGAGGGGAACACTGAAGCTTTCTTT.

This sequence joins TRBV2 and TRBJ2-6; TRBD1 matches at 10 bases. With 6 bases clipped from V and 3 bases from J, the junction kept 11 bases outside the gene matches. The germline V gene has CDR1 SNHLY and CDR2 FYNNEI. The CDR3 contains 18 residues. The CDR3 DNA is TGTGCCAGCAGAGTCGGACAGGGGGGTGTTGGTGGGGCCAACGTCCTGACTTTC. It is translated as CASRVGQGGVGGANVLTF.

The chain employs TRBV7-2 and TRBJ2-3; D ambiguous. This CDR3 is built from 14 residues. The germline CDR1 and CDR2 sequences are SGHTA and FQGNSA. Trimming removed 3 bases from V and 3 bases from J, with 10 bases in between. The CDR3 DNA reads TGTGCCAGCAGCTTGGGCAGACAAACAGATACGCAGTATTTT. Protein product: CASSLGRQTDTQYF.

The chain joins TRBV28 to TRBJ1-5; possibly TRBD1 for D (6 bases). The germline V gene has CDR1 MDHEN and CDR2 SYDVKM. Trimming stripped 5 bases from V and 7 bases from J, with 15 bases between. The CDR3 is 14 residues long. The CDR3 sequence is CASSTQGFRQPQHF. The DNA of the CDR3 is TGTGCCAGCAGTACCCAGGGGTTTAGACAGCCCCAGCATTTT.

This clone was picked up a small number of times. The rearrangement links TRBV5-1 to TRBJ2-7; 12 bases are shared with TRBD1. Per germline, CDR1 SGHRS and CDR2 YFSETQ. The CDR3 totals 16 residues. J lost 4 bases, V lost 4 bases, and 9 bases had no gene match. The CDR3 sequence: CASSLQGTGGGYEQYF. In DNA, the CDR3 is TGCGCCAGCAGCCTACAGGGGACAGGGGGCGGGTACGAGCAGTACTTC.

This chain links TRBV30 with TRBJ2-3, with D unresolved. CDR1 and CDR2 from the germline V gene are GTSNPN and SVGIG (reference sequence). Trimming stripped 4 bases from V and 1 base from J, with 9 bases between. The CDR3 consists of 13 residues. The CDR3 region has the DNA TGTGCCTGGAAGCGCCACCGCACAGATACGCAGTATTTT. The encoded protein is CAWKRHRTDTQYF.

The chain joins TRBV6-5 to TRBJ1-4; D unclear. The germline V gene has CDR1 MNHEY and CDR2 SVGAGI. This CDR3 has 14 residues. Trimming took off 2 bases at V and 0 bases at J, with 4 bases between the two ends. Written as DNA, the CDR3 is TGTGCCAGCAGTTACGAGGCAACTAATGAAAAACTGTTTTTT. Translation gives CASSYEATNEKLFF.

The gene calls are TRBV28 and TRBJ2-7, with TRBD1 identical over 7 bases. Germline loops: CDR1 MDHEN, CDR2 SYDVKM. CDR3 length: 14 amino acids. Trimming took 6 bases from V and 3 from J; bases not matched to a gene: 8. As DNA, the CDR3 is TGTGCCAGCAGGCCGACAGGGACGGACTACGAGCAGTACGTC. The encoded protein is CASRPTGTDYEQYV.

The chain is built from TRBV28 and TRBJ1-5, with no clear D. The CDR3 runs to 16 residues. Germline CDR1 and CDR2: MDHEN and SYDVKM. The V gene lost 7 bases and the J gene lost 3 bases, with 19 bases spanning the gap. Here the CDR3 DNA reads TGTGCCAGCAATTCCCAGAGGAGGAACGACAATCAGCCCCAGCATTTT. This translates into CASNSQRRNDNQPQHF.

The chain combines TRBV7-7 with TRBJ2-7, with TRBD1 matching 11 bases. Losses at the gene ends were 1 base for V and 7 bases for J; bases not matched to a gene: 9. CDR1 and CDR2 from the germline V gene are SSHAT and FNYEAQ (reference sequence). This CDR3 is 16 amino acids long. CDR3 DNA sequence: TGTGCCAGCAGCTTAGGAGTGGACAGGGGGCGAAATGAGCAGTACGTC. It codes for CASSLGVDRGRNEQYV.

The V gene is TRBV6-6, the J gene TRBJ2-2; unclear D gene. This CDR3 has 14 residues. Trimming left V 7 bases short and J 2 bases short, with 11 bases between. Germline-derived CDR1 and CDR2 are MNHNY and SVGAGI (reference sequence). The CDR3 nucleotides are TGTGCCAGCACCCAAACAGCCAACACCGGGGAGCTGTTTTTT. Protein product: CASTQTANTGELFF.